This T cell receptor beta chain was found in a study of early T cells in non-severe SARS-CoV-2 infection. Findings and caveats of the study: VDJdb matching skewed toward anti-spike CD8 responses, missing private and CD4 specificities.

This clonotype was observed many times. The antigen is unknown. TCRdb called the 5' RACE reads again in MiXCR, with one record for every CDR3 protein. The repertoire holds roughly 80,000 distinct CDR3 sequences, with about 16% as singletons. The germline CDR1 and CDR2 sequences are LGHDT and YNNKEL (reference sequence). This CDR3 region has 14 residues. The V segment lost 6 bases and the J segment 3 bases; nucleotides outside the gene matches: 4. Material for sequencing was whole blood. The chain is built from TRBV3-1 and TRBJ2-2, with 7 bases aligning to TRBD1. This TCR derives from an adult who was a healthcare worker with PCR-confirmed SARS-CoV-2 infection or an uninfected control (not recorded which). The CDR3 DNA reads TGTGCCAGCAGACGAACAGGGGACACCGGGGAGCTGTTTTTT. Its protein is CASRRTGDTGELFF.